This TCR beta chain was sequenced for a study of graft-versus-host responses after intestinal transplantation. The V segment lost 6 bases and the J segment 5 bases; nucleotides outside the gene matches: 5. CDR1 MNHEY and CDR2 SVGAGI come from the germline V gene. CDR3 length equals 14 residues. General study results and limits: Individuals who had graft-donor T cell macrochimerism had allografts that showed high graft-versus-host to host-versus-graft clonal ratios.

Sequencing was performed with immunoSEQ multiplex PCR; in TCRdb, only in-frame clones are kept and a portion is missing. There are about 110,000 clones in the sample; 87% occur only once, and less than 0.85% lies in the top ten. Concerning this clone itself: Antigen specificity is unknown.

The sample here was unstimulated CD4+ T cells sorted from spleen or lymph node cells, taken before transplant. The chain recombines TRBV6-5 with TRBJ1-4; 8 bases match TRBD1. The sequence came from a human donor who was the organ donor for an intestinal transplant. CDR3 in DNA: TGTGCCAGCAGGTCGGACAGGGCAAATGAAAAACTGTTTTTT. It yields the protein CASRSDRANEKLFF.